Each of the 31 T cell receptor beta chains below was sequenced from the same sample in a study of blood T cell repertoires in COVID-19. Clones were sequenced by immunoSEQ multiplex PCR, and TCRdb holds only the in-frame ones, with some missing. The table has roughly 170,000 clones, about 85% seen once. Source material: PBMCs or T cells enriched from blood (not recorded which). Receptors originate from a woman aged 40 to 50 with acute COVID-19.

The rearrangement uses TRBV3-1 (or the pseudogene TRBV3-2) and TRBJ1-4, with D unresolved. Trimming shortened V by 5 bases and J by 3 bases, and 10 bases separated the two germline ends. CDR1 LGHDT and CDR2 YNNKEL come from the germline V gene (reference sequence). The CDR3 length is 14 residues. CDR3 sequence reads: CASSSSGSNEKLFF. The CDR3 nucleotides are TGTGCCAGCAGCAGTTCCGGGTCTAATGAAAAACTGTTTTTT.

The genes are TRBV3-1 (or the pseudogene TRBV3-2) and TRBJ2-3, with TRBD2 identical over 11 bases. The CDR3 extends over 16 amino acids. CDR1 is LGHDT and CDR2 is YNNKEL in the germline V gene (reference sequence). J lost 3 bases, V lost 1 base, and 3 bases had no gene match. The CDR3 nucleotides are TGTGCCAGCAGCCAAGTAGCGGGAGGGCGGACAGATACGCAGTATTTT. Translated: CASSQVAGGRTDTQYF.

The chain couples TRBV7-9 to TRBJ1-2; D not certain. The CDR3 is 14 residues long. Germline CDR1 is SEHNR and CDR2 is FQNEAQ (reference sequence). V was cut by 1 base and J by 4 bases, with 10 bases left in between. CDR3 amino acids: CASSLGEGSYGYTF. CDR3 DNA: TGTGCCAGCAGCTTAGGAGAGGGATCCTATGGCTACACCTTC.

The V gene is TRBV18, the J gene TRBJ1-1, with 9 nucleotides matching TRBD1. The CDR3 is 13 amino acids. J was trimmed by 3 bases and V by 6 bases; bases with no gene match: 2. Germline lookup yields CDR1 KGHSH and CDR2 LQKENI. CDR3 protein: CASSRTGDTEAFF. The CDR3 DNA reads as TGTGCCAGCTCCCGGACAGGGGACACTGAAGCTTTCTTT.

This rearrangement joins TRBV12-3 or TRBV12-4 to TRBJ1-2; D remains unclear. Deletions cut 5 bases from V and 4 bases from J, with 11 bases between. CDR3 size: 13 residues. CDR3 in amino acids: CASSAGRPYGYTF. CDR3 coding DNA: TGTGCCAGCAGTGCCGGGAGACCCTATGGCTACACCTTC.

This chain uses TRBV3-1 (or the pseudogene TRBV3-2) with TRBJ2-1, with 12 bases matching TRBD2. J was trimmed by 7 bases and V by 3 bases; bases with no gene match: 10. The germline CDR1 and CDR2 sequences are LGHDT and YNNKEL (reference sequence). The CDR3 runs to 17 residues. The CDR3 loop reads CASSQYSTSGRLNEQFF. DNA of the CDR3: TGTGCCAGCAGCCAGTACTCCACTAGCGGGAGGCTGAATGAGCAGTTCTTC.

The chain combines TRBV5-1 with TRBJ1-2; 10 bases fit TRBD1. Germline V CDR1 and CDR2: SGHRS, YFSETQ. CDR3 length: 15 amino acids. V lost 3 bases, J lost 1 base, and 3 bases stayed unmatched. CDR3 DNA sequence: TGCGCCAGCAGCTCGACAGGGGGCGTTAACTATGGCTACACCTTC. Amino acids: CASSSTGGVNYGYTF. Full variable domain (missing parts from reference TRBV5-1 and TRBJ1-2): KAGVTQTPRYLIKTRGQQVTLSCSPISGHRSVSWYQQTPGQGLQFLFEYFSETQRNKGNFPGRFSGRQFSNSRSEMNVSTLELGDSALYLCASSSTGGVNYGYTFGSGTRLTVV.

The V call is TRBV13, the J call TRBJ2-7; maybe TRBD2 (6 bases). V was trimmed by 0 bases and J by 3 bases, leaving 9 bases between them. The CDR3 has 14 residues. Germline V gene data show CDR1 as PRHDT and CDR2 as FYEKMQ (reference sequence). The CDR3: CASSLGGSRYEQYF. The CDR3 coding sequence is TGTGCCAGCAGCTTAGGCGGGAGCCGCTACGAGCAGTACTTC.

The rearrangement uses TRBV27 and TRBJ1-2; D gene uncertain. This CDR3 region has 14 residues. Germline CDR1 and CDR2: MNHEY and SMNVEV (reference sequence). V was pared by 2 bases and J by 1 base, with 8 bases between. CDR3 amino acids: CASSLVAGNYGYTF. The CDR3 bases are TGTGCCAGCAGTTTAGTTGCGGGTAACTATGGCTACACCTTC.

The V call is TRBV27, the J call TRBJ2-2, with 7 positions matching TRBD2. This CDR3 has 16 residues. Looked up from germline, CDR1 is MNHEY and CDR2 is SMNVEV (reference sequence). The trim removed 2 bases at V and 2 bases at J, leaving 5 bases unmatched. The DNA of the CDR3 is TGTGCCAGCAGTTTAATGGGACTACTAAACACCGGGGAGCTGTTTTTT. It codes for CASSLMGLLNTGELFF.

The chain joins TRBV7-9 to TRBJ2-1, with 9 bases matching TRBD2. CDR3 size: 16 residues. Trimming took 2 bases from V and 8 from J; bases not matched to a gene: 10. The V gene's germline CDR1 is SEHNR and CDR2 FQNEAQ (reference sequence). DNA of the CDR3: TGTGCCAGCAGCTTATGGGGTAGCGGGAGTGTGGATGAGCAGTTCTTC. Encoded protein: CASSLWGSGSVDEQFF.

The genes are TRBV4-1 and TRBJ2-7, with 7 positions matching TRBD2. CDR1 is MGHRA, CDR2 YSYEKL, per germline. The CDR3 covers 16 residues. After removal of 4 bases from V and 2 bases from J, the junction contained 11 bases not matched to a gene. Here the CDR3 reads CASSPLGQRDPYEQYF. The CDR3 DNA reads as TGCGCCAGCAGCCCGCTAGGGCAGCGGGACCCCTACGAGCAGTACTTC.

DNA for the CDR3: TGTGCCAGCAGTTTATCGGTACAAAACATTCAGTACTTC. It encodes CASSLSVQNIQYF. The genes are TRBV12-3 or TRBV12-4 and TRBJ2-4; D is unresolved. CDR3 size: 13 residues. Trimming took 2 bases from V and 5 from J, leaving 7 bases between them.

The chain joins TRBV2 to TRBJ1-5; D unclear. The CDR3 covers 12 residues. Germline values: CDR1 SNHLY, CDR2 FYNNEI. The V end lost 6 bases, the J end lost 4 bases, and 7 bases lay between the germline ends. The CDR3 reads CASSRVNQPQHF. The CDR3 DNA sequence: TGTGCCAGCAGCCGAGTTAATCAGCCCCAGCATTTT.

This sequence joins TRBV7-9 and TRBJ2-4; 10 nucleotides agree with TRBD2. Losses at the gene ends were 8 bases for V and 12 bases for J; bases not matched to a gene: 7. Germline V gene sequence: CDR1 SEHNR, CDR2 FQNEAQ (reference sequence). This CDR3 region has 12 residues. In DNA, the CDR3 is TGTGCCAGCGACGTACTAGCGGGGAATCAGTACTTC. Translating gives CASDVLAGNQYF.

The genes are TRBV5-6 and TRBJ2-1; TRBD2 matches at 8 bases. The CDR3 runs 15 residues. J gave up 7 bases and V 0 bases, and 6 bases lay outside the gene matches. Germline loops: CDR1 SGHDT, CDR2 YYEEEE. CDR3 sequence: CASSLEGLGGNEQFF. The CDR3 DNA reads TGTGCCAGCAGCTTGGAGGGACTAGGGGGAAATGAGCAGTTCTTC.

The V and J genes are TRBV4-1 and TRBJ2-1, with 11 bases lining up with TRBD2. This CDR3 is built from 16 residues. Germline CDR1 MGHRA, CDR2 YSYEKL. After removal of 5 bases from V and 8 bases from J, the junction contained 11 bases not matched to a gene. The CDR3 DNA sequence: TGCGCCAGCAGCTTAACTACTAGCGGGAGTTGGGATGAGCAGTTCTTC. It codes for CASSLTTSGSWDEQFF.

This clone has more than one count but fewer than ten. CDR3 amino acids: CASSFPGSTEAFF. CDR3 DNA sequence: TGTGCCAGCAGCTTCCCCGGTTCCACTGAAGCTTTCTTT. The chain recombines TRBV11-2 with TRBJ1-1; unclear D gene. Germline CDR1 is SGHAT and CDR2 is FQNNGV. The CDR3 sequence is 13 residues long. Between the trimmed V and J ends, which lost 3 bases and 4 bases, there was a span of 9 bases.

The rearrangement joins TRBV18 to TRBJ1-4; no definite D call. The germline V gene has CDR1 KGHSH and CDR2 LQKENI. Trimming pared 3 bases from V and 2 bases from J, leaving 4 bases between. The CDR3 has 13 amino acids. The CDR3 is CASSPHTNEKLFF. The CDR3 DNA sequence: TGTGCCAGCTCACCCCATACTAATGAAAAACTGTTTTTT.

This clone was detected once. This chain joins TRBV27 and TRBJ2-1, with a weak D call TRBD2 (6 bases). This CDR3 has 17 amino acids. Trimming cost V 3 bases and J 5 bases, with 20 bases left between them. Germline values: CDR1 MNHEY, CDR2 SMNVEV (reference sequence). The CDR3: CASSLMGGSGTNNEQFF. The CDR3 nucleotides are TGTGCCAGCAGTTTGATGGGAGGTAGCGGAACAAACAATGAGCAGTTCTTC.

The CDR3 spells CASSSGTGSYGYTF. CDR3 bases: TGTGCCAGCAGCTCGGGGACAGGGTCATATGGCTACACCTTC. The chain combines TRBV5-4 with TRBJ1-2, with 9 bases lining up with TRBD1. The V gene's germline CDR1 is SGHNT and CDR2 YYREEE (reference sequence). The CDR3 is made up of 14 amino acids. V lost 3 bases and J lost 5; bases outside the gene matches: 5.

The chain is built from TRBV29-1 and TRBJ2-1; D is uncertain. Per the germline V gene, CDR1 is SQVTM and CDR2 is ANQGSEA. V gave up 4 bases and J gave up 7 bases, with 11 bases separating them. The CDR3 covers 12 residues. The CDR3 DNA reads TGCAGCGTTGTGCCCACTAAGAATGAGCAGTTCTTC. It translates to CSVVPTKNEQFF.

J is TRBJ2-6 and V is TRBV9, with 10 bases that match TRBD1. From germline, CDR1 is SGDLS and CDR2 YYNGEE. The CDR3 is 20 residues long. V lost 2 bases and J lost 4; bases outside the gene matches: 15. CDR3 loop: CASSVTPRTGGSTGANVLTF. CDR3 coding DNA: TGTGCCAGCAGCGTCACGCCCCGGACAGGGGGATCGACAGGGGCCAACGTCCTGACTTTC.

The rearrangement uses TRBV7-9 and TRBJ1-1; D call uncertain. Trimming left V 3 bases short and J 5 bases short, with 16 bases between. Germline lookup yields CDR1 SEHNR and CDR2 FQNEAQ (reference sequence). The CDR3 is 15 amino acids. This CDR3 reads CASSLEDGMQTEAFF. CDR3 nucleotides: TGTGCCAGCAGCTTGGAGGACGGAATGCAGACTGAAGCTTTCTTT.

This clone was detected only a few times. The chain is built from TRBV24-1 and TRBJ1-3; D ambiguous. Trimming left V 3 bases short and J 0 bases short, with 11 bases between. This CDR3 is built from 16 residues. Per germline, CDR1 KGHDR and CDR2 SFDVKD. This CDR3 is CATSDLPDFSGNTIYF. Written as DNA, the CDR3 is TGTGCCACCAGTGATCTACCGGACTTCTCTGGAAACACCATATATTTT.

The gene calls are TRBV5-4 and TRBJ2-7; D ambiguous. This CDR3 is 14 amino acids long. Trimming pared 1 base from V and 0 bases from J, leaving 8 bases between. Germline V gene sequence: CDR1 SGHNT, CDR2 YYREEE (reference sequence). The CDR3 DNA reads TGTGCCAGCAGCTTGTCAGGCAGCTCCTACGAGCAGTACGTC. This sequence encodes CASSLSGSSYEQYV.

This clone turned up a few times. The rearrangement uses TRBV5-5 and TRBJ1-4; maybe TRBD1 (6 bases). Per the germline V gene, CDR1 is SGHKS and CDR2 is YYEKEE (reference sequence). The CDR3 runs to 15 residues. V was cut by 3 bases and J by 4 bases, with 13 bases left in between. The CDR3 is CASSWRAGDNEKLFF. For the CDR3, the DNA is TGTGCCAGCAGCTGGCGAGCAGGGGATAATGAAAAACTGTTTTTT.

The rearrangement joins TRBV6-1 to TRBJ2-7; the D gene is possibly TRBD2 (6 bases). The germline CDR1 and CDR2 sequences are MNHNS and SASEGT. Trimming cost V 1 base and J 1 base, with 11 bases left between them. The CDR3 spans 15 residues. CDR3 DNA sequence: TGTGCCAGCAGTGAAGTAGCGGAACCGTCCTACGAGCAGTACTTC. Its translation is CASSEVAEPSYEQYF.

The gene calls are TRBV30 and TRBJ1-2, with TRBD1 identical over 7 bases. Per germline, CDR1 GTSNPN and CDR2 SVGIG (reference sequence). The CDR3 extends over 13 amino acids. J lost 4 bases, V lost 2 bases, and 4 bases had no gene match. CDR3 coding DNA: TGTGCCTGGAGTCGGACAGGTCCCTATGGCTACACCTTC. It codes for CAWSRTGPYGYTF.

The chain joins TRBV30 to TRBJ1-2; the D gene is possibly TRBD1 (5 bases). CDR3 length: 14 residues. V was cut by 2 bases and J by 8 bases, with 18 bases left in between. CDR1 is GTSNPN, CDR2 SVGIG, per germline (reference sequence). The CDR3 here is CAWSSPGGNGGYTF. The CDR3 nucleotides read TGTGCCTGGAGTTCGCCGGGGGGGAACGGCGGCTACACCTTC.

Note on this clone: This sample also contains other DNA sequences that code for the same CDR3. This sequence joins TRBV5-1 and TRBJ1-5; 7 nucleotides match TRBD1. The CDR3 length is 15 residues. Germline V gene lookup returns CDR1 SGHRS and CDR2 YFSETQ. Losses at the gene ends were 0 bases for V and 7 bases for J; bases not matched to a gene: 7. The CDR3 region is CASSLGGGAGQPQHF. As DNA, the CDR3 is TGCGCCAGCAGCTTGGGAGGGGGCGCAGGACAGCCCCAGCATTTT.